Following are 15 T cell receptor beta chains from one sample sequenced in a study of CD8 T cells in ankylosing spondylitis. Study conclusions and caveats: Roughly 8 highly homologous variants formed a TCR beta motif that appeared characteristic of ankylosing spondylitis blood.

For these TCRs, the target antigens are not known. TCRdb independently ran MiXCR on the 5' RACE reads; one entry per CDR3 protein. The sample has a few hundred thousand distinct CDR3 sequences, around 20% seen once; the top ten hold about a sixth. The material sequenced was blood, either unsorted or a sorted T cell fraction (not recorded which). The source of these receptors is a male donor with ankylosing spondylitis.

This sequence joins TRBV12-3 or TRBV12-4 and TRBJ2-3; D uncertain. The CDR3 totals 14 residues. Trimming removed 5 bases from V and 0 bases from J, with 9 bases in between. CDR3 sequence: CASSNGRSTDTQYF. In DNA form, the CDR3 reads TGTGCCAGCAGTAACGGGCGGAGCACAGATACGCAGTATTTT.

This clonotype was observed at least ten times. The chain uses TRBV12-3 or TRBV12-4 and TRBJ1-5, with TRBD1 matching 8 bases. V was clipped by 6 bases and J by 6 bases; unmatched bases: 7. CDR3 size: 14 residues. The CDR3 here is CASSLQGGSQPQHF. In DNA, the CDR3 is TGTGCCAGCAGCTTACAGGGGGGCAGTCAGCCCCAGCATTTT.

The chain recombines TRBV6-2 or TRBV6-3 with TRBJ1-1; possibly TRBD1 for D (5 bases). Trimming stripped 11 bases from V and 7 bases from J, with 23 bases between. The CDR3 extends over 14 amino acids. Per germline, CDR1 MNHEY and CDR2 SVGEGT. CDR3 in DNA: TGTGCCTATGAACACGGGTCGACAGCCATTGAAGCTTTCTTT. Translating it yields CAYEHGSTAIEAFF.

The chain employs TRBV6-5 and TRBJ2-7; 7 bases fit TRBD1. V dropped 1 base and J dropped 3; count of bases not matched to a gene: 6. Germline CDR1 is MNHEY and CDR2 is SVGAGI. CDR3 length: 15 amino acids. CDR3 DNA: TGTGCCAGCAGTTACTACGCCGGGACAGACTACGAGCAGTACTTC. Translating it yields CASSYYAGTDYEQYF.

The rearrangement uses TRBV7-6 and TRBJ2-5; D call uncertain. Germline V gene lookup returns CDR1 SGHVS and CDR2 FNYEAQ. There are 14 residues in the CDR3. Trimming cost V 9 bases and J 2 bases, with 16 bases left between them. This CDR3 is CASWGSPDQETQYF. As DNA, the CDR3 is TGTGCCAGTTGGGGTTCCCCGGATCAAGAGACCCAGTACTTC.

The J gene is TRBJ2-2, the V gene TRBV19; TRBD1 agrees at 8 bases. The V segment lost 1 base and the J segment 4 bases; nucleotides outside the gene matches: 2. Germline assignment: CDR1 LNHDA and CDR2 SQIVND (reference sequence). The CDR3 spans 15 residues. Here the CDR3 DNA reads TGTGCCAGTAGTATAGCCAGGGGGCGCACCGGGGAGCTGTTTTTT. This sequence encodes CASSIARGRTGELFF.

This clonotype has a handful of counts. This chain links TRBV19 with TRBJ1-5, with D unresolved. The germline gives CDR1 LNHDA, CDR2 SQIVND (reference sequence). V gave up 1 base and J gave up 0 bases, with 10 bases separating them. This CDR3 is built from 16 residues. The CDR3 nucleotides are TGTGCCAGTAGTATAGTCGGTACCCATAGCAATCAGCCCCAGCATTTT. Residues: CASSIVGTHSNQPQHF. The whole variable domain, filled in from reference TRBV19 and TRBJ1-5, reads DGGITQSPKYLFRKEGQNVTLSCEQNLNHDAMYWYRQDPGQGLRLIYYSQIVNDFQKGDIAEGYSVSREKKESFPLTVTSAQKNPTAFYLCASSIVGTHSNQPQHFGDGTRLSIL.

V and J are TRBV27 and TRBJ2-7, with TRBD2 matching 11 bases. Germline values: CDR1 MNHEY, CDR2 SMNVEV (reference sequence). The CDR3 contains 18 residues. J was trimmed by 4 bases and V by 5 bases; bases with no gene match: 16. The CDR3 DNA sequence: TGTGCCAGCAGTATTACTCCCTCGACTAGCGGGATCTATTACGAGCAGTACTTC. Its translation: CASSITPSTSGIYYEQYF.

This clonotype was counted a few times. DNA for the CDR3: TGCGCCAGCGCAACTAGCGTAAGCTCCTACAATGAGCAGTTCTTC. Translated: CASATSVSSYNEQFF. V and J are TRBV5-1 and TRBJ2-1, with 7 nucleotides matching TRBD2. Trimming took 7 bases from V and 0 from J; bases not matched to a gene: 7. Germline lookup yields CDR1 SGHRS and CDR2 YFSETQ. This CDR3 spans 15 amino acids.

This clonotype was seen a few times. The chain recombines TRBV30 with TRBJ2-1; no clear D gene. V was cut by 0 bases and J by 9 bases, with 12 bases left in between. The germline gives CDR1 GTSNPN, CDR2 SVGIG (reference sequence). The CDR3 is made up of 13 amino acids. DNA for the CDR3: TGTGCCTGGAGTGTACGTCGAGTCGGTGAGCAGTTCTTC. Its translation is CAWSVRRVGEQFF.

The V call is TRBV4-2, the J call TRBJ1-3; D unresolved. The CDR3 length is 17 residues. CDR1 and CDR2 from the germline V gene are LGHNA and YNFKEQ. Trimming left V 0 bases short and J 8 bases short, with 20 bases between. The CDR3 reads CASSQDLKGISPHTIYF. DNA for the CDR3: TGTGCCAGCAGCCAAGATCTTAAAGGGATTTCCCCTCACACCATATATTTT.

As regards this clonotype: A much larger clone lies a single base off, so this may be a read error. This chain joins TRBV29-1 and TRBJ2-6; the D gene is possibly TRBD1 (5 bases). Per the germline V gene, CDR1 is SQVTM and CDR2 is ANQGSEA. The CDR3 is made up of 13 amino acids. CDR3 sequence: CSVETSGANGLTF. CDR3 DNA: TGCAGCGTAGAAACCTCTGGGGCCAACGGCCTGACTTTC.

This clonotype has only a few counts. The chain links TRBV15 to TRBJ1-5; tentatively, D is TRBD1 (6 bases). The germline V and J ends were trimmed by 7 bases and 3 bases, with 13 bases remaining between them. The CDR3 spans 14 residues. The V gene's germline CDR1 is LNHNV and CDR2 YYDKDF (reference sequence). CDR3 in amino acids: CATTPGQNNQPQHF. The CDR3 coding sequence is TGTGCCACCACGCCGGGACAAAACAATCAGCCCCAGCATTTT. The variable domain in full, completed from reference TRBV15 and TRBJ1-5, reads DAMVIQNPRYQVTQFGKPVTLSCSQTLNHNVMYWYQQKSSQAPKLLFHYYDKDFNNEADTPDNFQSRRPNTSFCFLDIRSPGLGDTAMYLCATTPGQNNQPQHFGDGTRLSIL.

This chain connects TRBV4-2 to TRBJ1-2; 7 bases fit TRBD1. Germline V lookup: CDR1 LGHNA, CDR2 YNFKEQ. The CDR3 runs to 15 residues. Germline trimming cut 4 bases from V and 3 bases from J; bases unmatched to any gene: 8. This chain's CDR3 is CASSLWTGDDYGYTF. The DNA for the CDR3 is TGTGCCAGCAGCCTCTGGACAGGAGACGACTATGGCTACACCTTC.

In this sample, this clonotype turned up once. This sequence joins TRBV12-3 or TRBV12-4 and TRBJ2-2; TRBD1 might be the D (6 bases). The CDR3 spans 13 residues. V dropped 6 bases and J dropped 6 bases, with 11 bases sitting between them. CDR3 bases: TGTGCCAGCAGCCTCACAGGGTCCGGGGAGCTGTTTTTT. Amino acids: CASSLTGSGELFF.